This T cell receptor (beta chain) was profiled in a study of blood T cell repertoires in COVID-19. About the research overall: The United States, Italy and Spain were the sources of the acute and convalescent COVID-19 samples.

Here immunoSEQ multiplex PCR was the method, and the copy in TCRdb shows in-frame clones only, minus some. The profile covers more than 130,000 clones, with about 80% appearing a single time and 5% to 7.5% taken by the ten largest. The CDR3 contains 14 residues. Trimming shortened V by 4 bases and J by 1 base, and 10 bases separated the two germline ends. Germline assignment: CDR1 KGHSH and CDR2 LQKENI. The clonotype comes from a human donor in a cohort sampled during active COVID-19. V is TRBV18 and J is TRBJ2-5, with D tentatively TRBD1 (6 bases). The specimen sequenced was peripheral blood. The CDR3 region is CASSLRQVQETQYF. The DNA of the CDR3 is TGTGCCAGCTCACTACGACAGGTCCAAGAGACCCAGTACTTC. Drawing the rest from reference TRBV18 and TRBJ2-5, the complete variable domain is NAGVMQNPRHLVRRRGQEARLRCSPMKGHSHVYWYRQLPEEGLKFMVYLQKENIIDESGMPKERFSAEFPKEGPSILRIQQVVRGDSAAYFCASSLRQVQETQYFGPGTRLLVL.